This T cell receptor beta chain comes out of a study of T cell repertoires in cytomegalovirus infection. TCRdb redid the calling of the reads with MiXCR, one entry per CDR3 protein. Of 560,000 or so distinct CDR3 sequences in the sample, about 17% are singletons; the top ten hold about 24%. Germline trimming cut 2 bases from V and 6 bases from J; bases unmatched to any gene: 5. This CDR3 has 14 amino acids. CDR1 and CDR2 from the germline V gene are SGHDT and YYEEEE. The chain carries TRBV5-6 and TRBJ2-7; 10 nucleotides match TRBD1. This receptor was obtained from a human donor in good health (CMV status not recorded). Some clones in this sample may be carry-over from other donors' samples. Sequenced input: CD8+ T cells from PBMCs. The CDR3 nucleotides read TGTGCCAGCAGCTTCGGGACAGGGGAGCGCGAGCAGTACTTC. Amino acid sequence: CASSFGTGEREQYF.